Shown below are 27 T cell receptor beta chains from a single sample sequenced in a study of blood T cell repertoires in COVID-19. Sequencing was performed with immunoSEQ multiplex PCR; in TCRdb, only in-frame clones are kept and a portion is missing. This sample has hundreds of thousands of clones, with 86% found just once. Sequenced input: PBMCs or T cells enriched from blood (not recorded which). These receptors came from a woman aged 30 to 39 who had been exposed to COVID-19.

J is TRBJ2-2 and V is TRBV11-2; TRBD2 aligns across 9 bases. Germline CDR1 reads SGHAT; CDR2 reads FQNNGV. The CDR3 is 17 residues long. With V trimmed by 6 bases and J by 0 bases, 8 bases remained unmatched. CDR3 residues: CASRPTSGASNTGELFF. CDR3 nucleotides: TGTGCCAGCAGGCCGACTAGCGGAGCCTCGAACACCGGGGAGCTGTTTTTT.

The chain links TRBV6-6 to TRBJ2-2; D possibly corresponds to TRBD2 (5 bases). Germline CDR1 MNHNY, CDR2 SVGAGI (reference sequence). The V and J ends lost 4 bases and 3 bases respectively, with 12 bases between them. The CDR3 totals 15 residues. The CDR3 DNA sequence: TGTGCCAGCAGTTTTGCGCAGGACTACACCGGGGAGCTGTTTTTT. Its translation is CASSFAQDYTGELFF.

The CDR3 protein is CASSYSPRGVESEAFF. The CDR3 DNA follows: TGTGCCAGCAGTTACTCCCCGCGGGGAGTGGAATCTGAAGCTTTCTTT. The chain joins TRBV6-5 to TRBJ1-1; the D is unclear. CDR3 length equals 16 residues. The germline V gene has CDR1 MNHEY and CDR2 SVGAGI. With 0 bases removed from V and 6 bases from J, the gap between germline ends came to 17 bases.

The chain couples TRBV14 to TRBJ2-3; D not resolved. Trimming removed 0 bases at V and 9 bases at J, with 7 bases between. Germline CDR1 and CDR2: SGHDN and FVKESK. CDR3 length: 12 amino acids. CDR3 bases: TGTGCCAGCAGCCAAGACTCAGGCACGCAGTATTTT. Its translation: CASSQDSGTQYF.

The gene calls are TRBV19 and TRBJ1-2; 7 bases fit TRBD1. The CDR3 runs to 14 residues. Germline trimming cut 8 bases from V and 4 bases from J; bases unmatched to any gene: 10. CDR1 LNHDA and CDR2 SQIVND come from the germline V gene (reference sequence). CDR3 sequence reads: CASAGPDRAYGYTF. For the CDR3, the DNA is TGTGCCAGTGCGGGTCCCGACAGGGCCTATGGCTACACCTTC.

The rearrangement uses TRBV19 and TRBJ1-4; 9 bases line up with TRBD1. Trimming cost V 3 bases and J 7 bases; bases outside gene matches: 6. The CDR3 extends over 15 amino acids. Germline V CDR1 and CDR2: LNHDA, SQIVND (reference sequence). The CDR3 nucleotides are TGTGCCAGTAGTATCCCCACAGGGGGCCGTGAAAAACTGTTTTTT. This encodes CASSIPTGGREKLFF.

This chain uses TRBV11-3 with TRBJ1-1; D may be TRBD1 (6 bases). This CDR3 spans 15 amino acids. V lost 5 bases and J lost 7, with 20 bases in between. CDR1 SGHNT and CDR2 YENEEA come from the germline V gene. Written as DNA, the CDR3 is TGTGCCAGCAGCAAAGCGGGCGGGGGCCAATTTGAAGCTTTCTTT. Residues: CASSKAGGGQFEAFF.

The CDR3 nucleotides read TGTGCCAGCAGCAAAGTCGGGACTAAAAAAGGCACTGAAGCTTTCTTT. This sequence encodes CASSKVGTKKGTEAFF. The rearrangement joins TRBV21-1 to TRBJ1-1. TRBV21-1 is deemed a pseudogene. The CDR3 extends over 16 amino acids.

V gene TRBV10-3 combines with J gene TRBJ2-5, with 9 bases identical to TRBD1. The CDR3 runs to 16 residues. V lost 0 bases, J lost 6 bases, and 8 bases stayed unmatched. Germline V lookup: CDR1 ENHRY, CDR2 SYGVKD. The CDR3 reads CAISESIGTGRQTQYF. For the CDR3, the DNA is TGTGCCATCAGTGAGTCGATAGGGACAGGGAGGCAGACCCAGTACTTC.

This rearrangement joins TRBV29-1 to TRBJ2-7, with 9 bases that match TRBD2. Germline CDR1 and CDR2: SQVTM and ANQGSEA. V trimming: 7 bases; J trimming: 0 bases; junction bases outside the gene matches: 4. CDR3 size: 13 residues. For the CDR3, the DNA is TGCAGCGCCTCTAGCGGGGCCTCCTACGAGCAGTACTTC. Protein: CSASSGASYEQYF.

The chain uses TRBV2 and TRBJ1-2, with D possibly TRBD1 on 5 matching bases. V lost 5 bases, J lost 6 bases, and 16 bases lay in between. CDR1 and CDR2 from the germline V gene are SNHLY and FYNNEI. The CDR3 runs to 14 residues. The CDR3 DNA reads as TGTGCCAGCAGTTCGCAAGGACAAGAAGATGGCTACACCTTC. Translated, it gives CASSSQGQEDGYTF.

The CDR3 here is CASSQDTGAYEQYF. The CDR3 bases are TGTGCCAGCAGCCAAGATACAGGGGCCTACGAGCAGTACTTC. This chain uses TRBV3-1 (or the pseudogene TRBV3-2) with TRBJ2-7, with TRBD1 matching over 7 bases. CDR1 is LGHDT and CDR2 is YNNKEL in the germline V gene (reference sequence). The CDR3 runs to 14 residues. After removal of 0 bases from V and 2 bases from J, the junction contained 1 base not matched to a gene.

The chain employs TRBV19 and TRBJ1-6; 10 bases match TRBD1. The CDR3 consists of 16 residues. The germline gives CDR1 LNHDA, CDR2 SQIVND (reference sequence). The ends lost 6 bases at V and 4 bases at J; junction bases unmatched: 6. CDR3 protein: CASSPGTGEYNSPLHF. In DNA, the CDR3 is TGTGCCAGTAGCCCCGGGACAGGGGAATATAATTCACCCCTCCACTTT.

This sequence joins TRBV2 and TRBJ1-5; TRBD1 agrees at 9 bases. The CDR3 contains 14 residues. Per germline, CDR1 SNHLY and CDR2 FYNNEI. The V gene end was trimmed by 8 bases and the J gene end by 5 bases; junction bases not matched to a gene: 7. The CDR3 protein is CASQSTGGDQPQHF. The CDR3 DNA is TGTGCCAGCCAGTCGACAGGGGGTGATCAGCCCCAGCATTTT. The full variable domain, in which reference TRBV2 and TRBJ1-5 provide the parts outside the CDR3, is EPEVTQTPSHQVTQMGQEVILRCVPISNHLYFYWYRQILGQKVEFLVSFYNNEISEKSEIFDDQFSVERPDGSNFTLKIRSTKLEDSAMYFCASQSTGGDQPQHFGDGTRLSIL.

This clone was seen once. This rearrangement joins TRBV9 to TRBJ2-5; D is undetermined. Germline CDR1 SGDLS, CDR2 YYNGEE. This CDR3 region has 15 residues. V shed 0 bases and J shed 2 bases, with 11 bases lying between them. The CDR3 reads CASSVGGITQETQYF. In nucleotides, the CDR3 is TGTGCCAGCAGCGTAGGTGGCATAACGCAAGAGACCCAGTACTTC.

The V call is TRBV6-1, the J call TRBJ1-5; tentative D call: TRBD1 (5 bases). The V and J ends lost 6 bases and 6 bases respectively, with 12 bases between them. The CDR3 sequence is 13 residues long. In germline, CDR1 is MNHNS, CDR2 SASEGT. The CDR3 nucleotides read TGTGCCAGCAGAAAGACAGTTTCTCAGCCCCAGCATTTT. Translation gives CASRKTVSQPQHF.

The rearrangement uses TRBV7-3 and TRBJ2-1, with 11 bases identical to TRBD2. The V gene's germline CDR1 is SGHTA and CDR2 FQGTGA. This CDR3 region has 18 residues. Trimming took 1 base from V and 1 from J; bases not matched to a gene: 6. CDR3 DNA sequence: TGTGCCAGCAGCTTAATGGCTAGCGGGGGGCTATCCTACAATGAGCAGTTCTTC. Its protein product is CASSLMASGGLSYNEQFF.

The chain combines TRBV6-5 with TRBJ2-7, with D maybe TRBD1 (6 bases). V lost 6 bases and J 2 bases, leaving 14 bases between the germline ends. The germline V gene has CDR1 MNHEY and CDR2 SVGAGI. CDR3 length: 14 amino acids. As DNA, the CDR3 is TGTGCCAGCAGAGTGGGTGGACAGCCCTACGAGCAGTACTTC. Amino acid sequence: CASRVGGQPYEQYF.

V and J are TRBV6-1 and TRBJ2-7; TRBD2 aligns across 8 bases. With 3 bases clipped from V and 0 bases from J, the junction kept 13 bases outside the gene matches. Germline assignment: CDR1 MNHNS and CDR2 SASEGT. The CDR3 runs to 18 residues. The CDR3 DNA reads TGTGCCAGCAGTGAGATGACTGGACTAGCTTCATTCTCCTACGAGCAGTACTTC. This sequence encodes CASSEMTGLASFSYEQYF.

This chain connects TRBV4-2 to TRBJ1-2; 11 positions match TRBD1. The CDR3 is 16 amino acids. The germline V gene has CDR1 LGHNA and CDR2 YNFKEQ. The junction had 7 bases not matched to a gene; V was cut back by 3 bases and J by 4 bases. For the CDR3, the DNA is TGTGCCAGCAGCCATCCGGGACAGGGGGTTCCCTATGGCTACACCTTC. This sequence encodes CASSHPGQGVPYGYTF.

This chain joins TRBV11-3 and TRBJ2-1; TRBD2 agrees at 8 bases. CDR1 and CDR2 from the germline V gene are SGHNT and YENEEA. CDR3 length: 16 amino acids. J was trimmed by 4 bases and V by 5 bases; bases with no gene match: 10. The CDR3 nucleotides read TGTGCCAGCAGCCCTACCAGCGGGGGACTGTACAATGAGCAGTTCTTC. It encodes CASSPTSGGLYNEQFF.

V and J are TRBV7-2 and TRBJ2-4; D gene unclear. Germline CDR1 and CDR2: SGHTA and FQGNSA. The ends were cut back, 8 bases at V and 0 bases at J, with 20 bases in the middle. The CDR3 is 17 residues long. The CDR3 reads CASFPPQFRLAKNIQYF. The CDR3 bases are TGTGCCAGCTTCCCCCCCCAGTTCCGCTTAGCCAAAAACATTCAGTACTTC.

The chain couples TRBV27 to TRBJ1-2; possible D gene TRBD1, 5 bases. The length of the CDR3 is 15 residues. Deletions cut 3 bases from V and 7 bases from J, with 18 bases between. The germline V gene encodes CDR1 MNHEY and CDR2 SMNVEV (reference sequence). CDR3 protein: CASSLSTRQTSGYTF. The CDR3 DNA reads TGTGCCAGCAGTTTGAGCACTCGACAGACAAGTGGCTACACCTTC.

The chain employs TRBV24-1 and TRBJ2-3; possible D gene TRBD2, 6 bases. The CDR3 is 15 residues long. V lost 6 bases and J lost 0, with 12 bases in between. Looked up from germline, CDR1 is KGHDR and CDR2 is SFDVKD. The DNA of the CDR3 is TGTGCCACCAGTCAAACCCGGGGGAGCACAGATACGCAGTATTTT. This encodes CATSQTRGSTDTQYF.

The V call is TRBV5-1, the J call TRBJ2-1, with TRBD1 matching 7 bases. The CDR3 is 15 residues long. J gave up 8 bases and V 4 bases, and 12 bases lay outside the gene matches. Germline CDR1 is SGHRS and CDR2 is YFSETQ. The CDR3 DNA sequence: TGCGCCAGCAGCGTAACAGGGGCAGATGGCGATGAGCAGTTCTTC. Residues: CASSVTGADGDEQFF. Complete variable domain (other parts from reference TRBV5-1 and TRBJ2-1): KAGVTQTPRYLIKTRGQQVTLSCSPISGHRSVSWYQQTPGQGLQFLFEYFSETQRNKGNFPGRFSGRQFSNSRSEMNVSTLELGDSALYLCASSVTGADGDEQFFGPGTRLTVL.

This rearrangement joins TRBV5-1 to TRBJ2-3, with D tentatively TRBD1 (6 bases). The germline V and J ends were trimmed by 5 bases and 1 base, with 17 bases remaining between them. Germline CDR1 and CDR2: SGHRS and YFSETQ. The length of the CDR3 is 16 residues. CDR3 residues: CASRSQGTIGTDTQYF. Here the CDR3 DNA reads TGCGCCAGCAGGTCTCAGGGGACAATTGGCACAGATACGCAGTATTTT.

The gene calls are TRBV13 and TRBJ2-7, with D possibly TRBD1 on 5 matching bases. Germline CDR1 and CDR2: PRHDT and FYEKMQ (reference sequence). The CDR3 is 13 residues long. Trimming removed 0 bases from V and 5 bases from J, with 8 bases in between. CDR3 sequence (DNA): TGTGCCAGCAGCTTAGGCAAGGGGAACGAGCAGTACTTC. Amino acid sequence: CASSLGKGNEQYF.